Shown below are 12 T cell receptor beta chains from a single sample sequenced in a study of shared clonotypes between healthy human individuals (TCRdb year 2020). Library construction relied on the immunoSEQ multiplex PCR assay. The table was pulled from immuneACCESS by TCRdb, which kept in-frame rearrangements only. Such tables lose some clones; where checked, under half of the loss comes from unresolved V genes, and the rest has no known cause. Recorded for this sample are over a million clones; 95% to 97% of them occurred a single time. The ten largest clonotypes hold roughly 1.2% of the sample. Sequencing used naive CD4+ T cells sorted from blood. Explained via the paper, the cell subset or site label denotes: CD45RA+ positively selected. The receptors originated from a young man in good health.

In this sample, this clone turned up once. The chain couples TRBV29-1 to TRBJ2-1, with 11 bases lining up with TRBD2. CDR3 size: 16 residues. The junction had 13 bases not matched to a gene; V was cut back by 5 bases and J by 7 bases. Germline V gene data show CDR1 as SQVTM and CDR2 as ANQGSEA. The DNA for the CDR3 is TGCAGCGTTTCGTCATCTAGCGGGAGGAAGTGGAATGAGCAGTTCTTC. Amino acids: CSVSSSSGRKWNEQFF.

With regard to this clone: Other DNA sequences in the same sample also yield this CDR3. The genes are TRBV5-4 and TRBJ2-7, with D possibly being TRBD2 (6 bases). Germline V gene lookup returns CDR1 SGHNT and CDR2 YYREEE (reference sequence). This CDR3 is built from 14 residues. Trimming stripped 2 bases from V and 2 bases from J, with 11 bases between. The CDR3 coding sequence is TGTGCCAGCAGCTTAGCGGGTAGGACCTACGAGCAGTACTTC. Its translation: CASSLAGRTYEQYF.

The chain recombines TRBV11-2 with TRBJ1-1; D not certain. CDR1 is SGHAT and CDR2 is FQNNGV in the germline V gene. Between the trimmed V and J ends, which lost 5 bases and 2 bases, there was a span of 12 bases. The CDR3 has 14 amino acids. The CDR3 loop is CASSPTRSNTEAFF. DNA for the CDR3: TGTGCCAGCAGCCCCACCCGGTCTAACACTGAAGCTTTCTTT.

V usage is TRBV7-9 and J usage is TRBJ1-4, with D maybe TRBD1 (5 bases). The V gene's germline CDR1 is SEHNR and CDR2 FQNEAQ (reference sequence). The V end was cut by 1 base, the J end by 3 bases, with 6 bases between. This CDR3 comprises 14 residues. CDR3 nucleotides: TGTGCCAGCAGCTTAGTGGGGGCTAATGAAAAACTGTTTTTT. Protein product: CASSLVGANEKLFF.

The chain joins TRBV21-1 to TRBJ1-5; the table's D call of TRBD1 was not tested on the DNA. TRBV21-1 represents a pseudogene. The CDR3 loop spans 12 amino acids. CDR3 sequence (DNA): TGTGCCAGCAGCAAAGGGCCGCAACCCCAGCATTTT. Its translation: CASSKGPQPQHF.

The chain joins TRBV7-2 to TRBJ1-1, with TRBD1 identical over 9 bases. The CDR3 has 17 amino acids. CDR1 is SGHTA, CDR2 FQGNSA, per germline. The V segment lost 1 base and the J segment 0 bases; nucleotides outside the gene matches: 6. CDR3 region: CASSLVGTGILNTEAFF. CDR3 bases: TGTGCCAGCAGCTTAGTAGGGACAGGGATATTGAACACTGAAGCTTTCTTT.

V and J are TRBV30 and TRBJ2-5, with 9 positions matching TRBD1. The CDR3 length is 13 residues. V was clipped by 4 bases and J by 5 bases; unmatched bases: 5. Germline CDR1 GTSNPN, CDR2 SVGIG (reference sequence). DNA of the CDR3: TGTGCCTGGAATGGACAGGGGTGGGAGACCCAGTACTTC. Translation gives CAWNGQGWETQYF.

This chain uses TRBV5-4 with TRBJ1-2; D is possibly TRBD1 (5 bases). The germline V gene encodes CDR1 SGHNT and CDR2 YYREEE (reference sequence). The length of the CDR3 is 15 residues. V lost 0 bases, J lost 2 bases, and 11 bases lay in between. For the CDR3, the DNA is TGTGCCAGCAGCTTGGCAGGGAGCGCCAACTATGGCTACACCTTC. This sequence encodes CASSLAGSANYGYTF.

The chain is built from TRBV7-9 and TRBJ1-3, with 7 bases aligning to TRBD1. Germline values: CDR1 SEHNR, CDR2 FQNEAQ (reference sequence). V lost 5 bases and J lost 3; bases outside the gene matches: 4. This CDR3 comprises 14 residues. The CDR3 sequence: CASSDRARGNTIYF. The CDR3 bases are TGTGCCAGCAGCGACAGGGCTCGTGGAAACACCATATATTTT.

The CDR3 here is CASSPLGQGMDEQYF. The CDR3 nucleotides are TGTGCCAGCTCACCACTCGGACAGGGTATGGACGAGCAGTACTTC. V gene TRBV18 combines with J gene TRBJ2-7, with 8 bases fitting TRBD1. Germline V lookup: CDR1 KGHSH, CDR2 LQKENI. The ends lost 1 base at V and 5 bases at J; junction bases unmatched: 7. This CDR3 contains 15 residues. The full variable domain, its missing parts supplied by reference TRBV18 and TRBJ2-7, is NAGVMQNPRHLVRRRGQEARLRCSPMKGHSHVYWYRQLPEEGLKFMVYLQKENIIDESGMPKERFSAEFPKEGPSILRIQQVVRGDSAAYFCASSPLGQGMDEQYFGPGTRLTVT.

The chain is built from TRBV9 and TRBJ1-1; D perhaps matches TRBD1 (6 bases). This CDR3 has 12 residues. Per germline, CDR1 SGDLS and CDR2 YYNGEE. V lost 4 bases, J lost 5 bases, and 9 bases lay in between. The CDR3 sequence: CASSQGKTEAFF. DNA for the CDR3: TGTGCCAGCAGCCAGGGGAAGACTGAAGCTTTCTTT.

The rearrangement links TRBV14 to TRBJ2-7; the D gene could be TRBD1 or TRBD2 (5 bases each). Trimming removed 6 bases at V and 0 bases at J, with 12 bases between. Germline V gene lookup returns CDR1 SGHDN and CDR2 FVKESK. CDR3 length: 14 residues. The CDR3 region has the DNA TGTGCCAGCAGGAGAGAGGGGAGCTCCTACGAGCAGTACTTC. It codes for CASRREGSSYEQYF. Drawing the rest from reference TRBV14 and TRBJ2-7, the complete variable domain is EAGVTQFPSHSVIEKGQTVTLRCDPISGHDNLYWYRRVMGKEIKFLLHFVKESKQDESGMPNNRFLAERTGGTYSTLKVQPAELEDSGVYFCASRREGSSYEQYFGPGTRLTVT.